Listed here is a single T cell receptor (beta chain). Antigen unknown. Data came from immunoSEQ multiplex PCR; TCRdb stores just in-frame clones and leaves some out. The repertoire holds more than 25,000 clones, approximately 89% seen once, with approximately 2.6% in the top ten. This record belongs to a study of PD-1 blockade in classical Hodgkin lymphoma. Study-level results: Significant TCR diversity gains by C4D1 occurred in CD4+ but not CD8+ cells. The diversity seen at baseline in complete responders resembled that of newly diagnosed patients.

This CDR3 region has 15 residues. Trimming took 1 base from V and 6 from J, leaving 13 bases between them. The germline V gene encodes CDR1 SGHNT and CDR2 YYREEE (reference sequence). Time point indicated: cycle 4 day 1 (C4D1), after five to seven weeks of nivolumab. Each and every patient relapsed after autologous stem cell transplantation, and patients got differing brentuximab vedotin exposure. Magnetic negative selection was used to purify CD4+ T cells from PBMCs that had been thawed. V usage is TRBV5-4 and J usage is TRBJ2-2; tentatively, D is TRBD1 (6 bases). This material consisted of CD4+ T cells from blood, taken before the fourth cycle of nivolumab. This clonotype was obtained from a human donor with classical Hodgkin lymphoma. This CDR3 is CASSLRQGTAGELFF. The CDR3 DNA follows: TGTGCCAGCAGCTTGCGGCAGGGGACGGCCGGGGAGCTGTTTTTT.